This T cell receptor beta chain was recorded in a study of blood T cell repertoires in COVID-19. Study context: There were acute and convalescent COVID-19 samples, and they came from the United States, Italy and Spain. In each case, the material was cDNA or gDNA derived from T cells, B-cell-depleted T cells, or PBMCs.

CDR1 is DFQATT and CDR2 is SNEGSKA in the germline V gene (reference sequence). This CDR3 is 11 amino acids long. The germline V and J ends were trimmed by 6 bases and 6 bases, with 9 bases remaining between them. As handled by the study authors: Using reference gene primer amplification, nucleated cell counts were estimated. Only in-frame clones appear in the TCRdb table, and some are missing; sequencing was by immunoSEQ multiplex PCR. From that table come the V and J calls and clone size; the DNA was used to work out D and trimming. Of about 150,000 clones listed, approximately 80% are singletons. Seattle researchers signed up patients amid active infection and tracked them longitudinally.

The sequenced material came from peripheral blood. The chain uses TRBV20-1 and TRBJ2-1; D possibly corresponds to TRBD2 (6 bases). This receptor was identified in a woman aged 55 to 70 with COVID-19, enrolled during active disease. The CDR3 loop reads CSALARNEQFF. The CDR3 region has the DNA TGCAGTGCCCTAGCGCGCAATGAGCAGTTCTTC.